This TCR beta chain was sequenced in a study of T cell repertoires in cytomegalovirus infection. Study outcomes and limitations: Using cumulative public TCR beta family frequency, the authors identified those who carried CMV together with the relevant HLA.

Details on this clonotype: The antigen remains undetermined.

TCRdb re-analysed the reads in MiXCR, keeping a single row per CDR3 protein. This table holds around 50,000 distinct CDR3 sequences, around 20% found once. Germline assignment: CDR1 SGHAT and CDR2 FQNNGV. The trim removed 2 bases at V and 4 bases at J, leaving 6 bases unmatched. This CDR3 contains 16 residues. This sample comprised CD8+ T cells from cultured PBMCs, obtained from culture after CMV antigen stimulation. V gene TRBV11-2 combines with J gene TRBJ2-3; 10 nucleotides align to TRBD2. This TCR was recovered from a human donor in good health (CMV status not recorded). Some clones in this sample may be carry-over from other donors' samples. Here the CDR3 DNA reads TGTGCCAGCAGCTTATCTCTAGCGGGGGATTCAGATACGCAGTATTTT. Translated, it gives CASSLSLAGDSDTQYF. Drawing the rest from reference TRBV11-2 and TRBJ2-3, the complete variable domain is EAGVAQSPRYKIIEKRQSVAFWCNPISGHATLYWYQQILGQGPKLLIQFQNNGVVDDSQLPKDRFSAERLKGVDSTLKIQPAKLEDSAVYLCASSLSLAGDSDTQYFGPGTRLTVL.